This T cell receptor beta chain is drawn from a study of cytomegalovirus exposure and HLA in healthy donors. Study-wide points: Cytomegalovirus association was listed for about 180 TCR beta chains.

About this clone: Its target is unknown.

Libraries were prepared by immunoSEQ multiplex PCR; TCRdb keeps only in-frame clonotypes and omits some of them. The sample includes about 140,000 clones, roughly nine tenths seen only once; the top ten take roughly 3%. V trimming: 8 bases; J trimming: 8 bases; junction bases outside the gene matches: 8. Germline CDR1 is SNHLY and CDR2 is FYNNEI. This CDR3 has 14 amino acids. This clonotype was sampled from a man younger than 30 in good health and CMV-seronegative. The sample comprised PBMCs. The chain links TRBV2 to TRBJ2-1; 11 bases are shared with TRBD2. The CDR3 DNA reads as TGTGCCAGCCTTCTAGCGGGAGGAAACCATGAGCAGTTCTTC. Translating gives CASLLAGGNHEQFF.